One sample yielded the 9 T cell receptor beta chains listed below, sequenced in a study of blood T cell repertoires in COVID-19 (dated by TCRdb to between 2020 and 2021). Libraries came from the immunoSEQ multiplex PCR assay. This immuneACCESS table, as held by TCRdb, lists in-frame sequences with V and J called but not all clones. Of the missing ones, under half trace to an unresolved V gene in checked studies; the others have no known cause. A total of approximately 150,000 clones appear in this sample, about 80% of them only once. The ten biggest clones cover roughly 13% of the sample. The sample comprised peripheral blood. These receptor sequences come from a man between 65 and 79 years old who had recovered from COVID-19.

This sequence joins TRBV9 and TRBJ2-5; maybe TRBD2 (5 bases). CDR3 length: 14 residues. Germline CDR1 is SGDLS and CDR2 is YYNGEE. Trimming took 0 bases from V and 1 from J, leaving 7 bases between them. CDR3 sequence: CASSVGGLQETQYF. The CDR3 DNA reads TGTGCCAGCAGCGTAGGAGGACTCCAAGAGACCCAGTACTTC.

The J gene is TRBJ2-5, the V gene TRBV3-1 (or the pseudogene TRBV3-2); 16 positions agree with TRBD2. The V and J ends lost 4 bases and 5 bases, in that order; junction bases with no gene match: 1. Germline-derived CDR1 and CDR2 are LGHDT and YNNKEL (reference sequence). CDR3 length equals 15 residues. CDR3 amino acids: CASSLGLAGGETQYF. For the CDR3, the DNA is TGTGCCAGCAGCCTGGGACTAGCGGGAGGGGAGACCCAGTACTTC.

The J gene is TRBJ2-4, the V gene TRBV7-2, with D perhaps matching TRBD2 (5 bases). CDR3 size: 15 residues. V lost 0 bases and J lost 6, with 12 bases in between. Germline lookup yields CDR1 SGHTA and CDR2 FQGNSA. For the CDR3, the DNA is TGTGCCAGCAGCTTAGCGCTAGGGAGAGGAAACATTCAGTACTTC. It specifies CASSLALGRGNIQYF. Filled out from reference TRBV7-2 and TRBJ2-4, the complete variable domain reads GAGVSQSPSNKVTEKGKDVELRCDPISGHTALYWYRQSLGQGLEFLIYFQGNSAPDKSGLPSDRFSAERTGGSVSTLTIQRTQQEDSAVYLCASSLALGRGNIQYFGAGTRLSVL.

The rearrangement joins TRBV3-1 (or the pseudogene TRBV3-2) to TRBJ2-3; D remains unclear. CDR1 and CDR2 from the germline V gene are LGHDT and YNNKEL (reference sequence). The length of the CDR3 is 15 residues. V lost 3 bases and J 1 base, leaving 11 bases between the germline ends. As DNA, the CDR3 is TGTGCCAGCAGCCAGTACTCCGCACGCACAGATACGCAGTATTTT. Amino acid sequence: CASSQYSARTDTQYF.

The table lists this clone with a count of one. This chain joins TRBV24-1 and TRBJ1-2; the D is unclear. The CDR3 is 12 residues long. The germline V and J ends were trimmed by 3 bases and 7 bases, with 8 bases remaining between them. Per germline, CDR1 KGHDR and CDR2 SFDVKD. The CDR3 sequence: CATSDPSLGYTF. CDR3 DNA sequence: TGTGCCACCAGTGATCCGAGTCTTGGCTACACCTTC.

The chain couples TRBV5-1 to TRBJ2-7; possible D gene TRBD1, 5 bases. V lost 0 bases, J lost 2 bases, and 12 bases lay in between. The V gene's germline CDR1 is SGHRS and CDR2 YFSETQ. This CDR3 is 15 amino acids long. CDR3 DNA: TGCGCCAGCAGCTTGGAAAGGGGTGGACCCTACGAGCAGTACTTC. Translation gives CASSLERGGPYEQYF.

This chain's CDR3 is CASTRFGGSNNEQFF. CDR3 DNA sequence: TGTGCCAGCACCCGGTTTGGCGGGAGTAACAATGAGCAGTTCTTC. The chain combines TRBV6-5 with TRBJ2-1; TRBD2 matches 7 bases. Germline V gene sequence: CDR1 MNHEY, CDR2 SVGAGI. Trimming cost V 7 bases and J 5 bases; bases outside gene matches: 11. The CDR3 extends over 15 amino acids.

V usage is TRBV9 and J usage is TRBJ1-2, with TRBD1 matching over 8 bases. With V trimmed by 3 bases and J by 3 bases, 7 bases remained unmatched. The CDR3 sequence is 15 residues long. In germline, CDR1 is SGDLS, CDR2 YYNGEE. CDR3 coding DNA: TGTGCCAGCAGCGAAACCGGGACAGGATACTATGGCTACACCTTC. Its translation is CASSETGTGYYGYTF.

The chain is built from TRBV6-2 or TRBV6-3 and TRBJ1-2; D perhaps matches TRBD1 (5 bases). The CDR3 contains 19 residues. Trimming pared 0 bases from V and 0 bases from J, leaving 20 bases between. Per the germline V gene, CDR1 is MNHEY and CDR2 is SVGEGT. In DNA form, the CDR3 reads TGTGCCAGCAGTTACTCATCCGGAGGGACCCAGACGACTAACTATGGCTACACCTTC. Its translation is CASSYSSGGTQTTNYGYTF.